The 2 T cell receptor beta chains below all came from one sample that was sequenced in a study of cytomegalovirus exposure and HLA in healthy donors. PCR involved 60 Vbeta and 13 Jbeta primers. The assay was immunoSEQ multiplex PCR, and TCRdb's table has in-frame clones only and misses some. The top ten clones hold 0.85% to 1.4% of a sample with 95,000 to 150,000 clones, roughly 81% of them seen once. Specimen: PBMCs. The receptors were sampled from a woman aged 25-40 years in good health and CMV-seronegative.

This chain connects TRBV30 to TRBJ1-1, with D possibly matching TRBD1 (5 bases). CDR3 size: 14 residues. V was shortened by 1 base and J by 7 bases, with 16 bases between the two germline ends. Germline CDR1 GTSNPN, CDR2 SVGIG (reference sequence). The CDR3: CAWSAGGLGGEAFF. For the CDR3, the DNA is TGTGCCTGGAGTGCGGGGGGGTTGGGAGGTGAAGCTTTCTTT. Together with reference TRBV30 and TRBJ1-1, the CDR3 gives the full variable domain: SQTIHQWPATLVQPVGSPLSLECTVEGTSNPNLYWYRQAAGRGLQLLFYSVGIGQISSEVPQNLSASRPQDRQFILSSKKLLLSDSGFYLCAWSAGGLGGEAFFGQGTRLTVV.

This clone has a single count. The CDR3 DNA reads as TGCGCCAGCAGCCCCCCCCCGTACCAAGAGACCCAGTACTTC. Protein sequence: CASSPPPYQETQYF. The chain is built from TRBV4-3 and TRBJ2-5; the D is unclear. V was trimmed by 4 bases and J by 0 bases, leaving 9 bases between them. CDR3 size: 14 residues. Germline loops: CDR1 LGHNA, CDR2 YSLEER.